Following are 8 T cell receptor beta chains from one sample sequenced in a study of blood T cell repertoires in COVID-19. Profiled with immunoSEQ multiplex PCR; TCRdb holds only in-frame clones, not every one. This sample has over 150,000 clones, with roughly 88% found just once. The specimen was peripheral blood. The receptors stem from a man aged 50-59 years with COVID-19, enrolled during active disease.

The V call is TRBV7-2, the J call TRBJ2-2; D gene uncertain. Germline CDR1 and CDR2: SGHTA and FQGNSA. The CDR3 loop spans 15 amino acids. Between the trimmed V and J ends, which lost 4 bases and 0 bases, there was a span of 9 bases. This chain's CDR3 is CASSSGSANTGELFF. The CDR3 coding sequence is TGTGCCAGCAGCTCTGGCAGCGCGAACACCGGGGAGCTGTTTTTT.

In this sample, this clone turned up a few times. The J gene is TRBJ2-2, the V gene TRBV7-8, with 7 bases matching TRBD1. The germline gives CDR1 SGHVS, CDR2 FQNEAQ. The CDR3 extends over 15 amino acids. Trimming cost V 7 bases and J 1 base; bases outside gene matches: 6. The CDR3 region is CASTTGQVNTGELFF. DNA of the CDR3: TGTGCCAGCACCACCGGACAGGTGAACACCGGGGAGCTGTTTTTT.

Only a few counts were recorded for this clone. The rearrangement links TRBV5-1 to TRBJ2-1, with 10 positions matching TRBD2. This CDR3 has 16 residues. V gave up 4 bases and J gave up 0 bases; unmatched junction bases: 4. Germline CDR1 SGHRS, CDR2 YFSETQ. The CDR3 reads CASSLSSGSSYNEQFF. CDR3 in DNA: TGCGCCAGCAGCCTATCTAGCGGGAGCTCCTACAATGAGCAGTTCTTC.

The chain uses TRBV5-8 and TRBJ1-1, with D possibly being TRBD1 (5 bases). The CDR3 contains 14 residues. In germline, CDR1 is SGHTS, CDR2 YDEGEE. Trimming shortened V by 2 bases and J by 4 bases, and 12 bases separated the two germline ends. CDR3 nucleotides: TGTGCCAGCAGCTTAGGCCGGAGGGGCACTGAAGCTTTCTTT. The encoded protein is CASSLGRRGTEAFF.

The chain combines TRBV9 with TRBJ2-1; a possible D gene is TRBD2 (6 bases). Between the trimmed V and J ends, which lost 1 base and 5 bases, there was a span of 10 bases. Germline lookup yields CDR1 SGDLS and CDR2 YYNGEE. The CDR3 loop spans 14 amino acids. This chain's CDR3 is CASSVLGLNNEQFF. The CDR3, as DNA: TGTGCCAGCAGCGTACTCGGACTAAACAATGAGCAGTTCTTC.

This clone was seen a single time. The chain is built from TRBV6-4 and TRBJ2-2; D might be TRBD2 (7 bases). This CDR3 spans 16 amino acids. CDR1 is MRHNA, CDR2 SNTAGT, per germline. V was cut by 5 bases and J by 4 bases, with 17 bases left in between. DNA of the CDR3: TGTGCCAGCAGTCCCGAGGGGGAGGGAGGCACCGGGGAGCTGTTTTTT. This gives the protein CASSPEGEGGTGELFF.

The genes are TRBV7-9 and TRBJ2-1, with D possibly matching TRBD1 (6 bases). Germline-derived CDR1 and CDR2 are SEHNR and FQNEAQ (reference sequence). This CDR3 spans 11 amino acids. V gave up 5 bases and J gave up 15 bases, with 14 bases separating them. The CDR3 here is CASSLGQIGFF. CDR3 nucleotide sequence: TGTGCCAGCAGCCTTGGACAGATTGGGTTCTTC.

The CDR3, as DNA: TGTGCCAGCAGCCAGCTTACAGGGACAGATAACTATGGCTACACCTTC. Amino acid sequence: CASSQLTGTDNYGYTF. This chain connects TRBV14 to TRBJ1-2, with 7 positions matching TRBD1. Losses at the gene ends were 3 bases for V and 1 base for J; bases not matched to a gene: 8. Germline V gives CDR1 SGHDN, CDR2 FVKESK. The CDR3 loop spans 16 amino acids.